Shown below are 2 T cell receptor beta chains from a single sample sequenced in a study of CD8+ T cells in alopecia areata. The authors extracted RNA and reverse transcribed it into cDNA as the sequencing template. TCRdb keeps only in-frame clones here, not all; method: immunoSEQ multiplex PCR. The data show 90,000 to 120,000 clones, roughly 84% seen once. The treatment denotes: oral pan-JAK inhibitor, 5-10 mg twice daily. Sequenced here: CD8+ T cells sorted from blood, sampled at week 24, from a patient treated with tofacitinib. The receptors originated from a human donor with alopecia areata.

The genes are TRBV9 and TRBJ2-5; perhaps TRBD2 as D (5 bases). The V and J ends lost 5 bases and 0 bases respectively, with 11 bases between them. Germline V gives CDR1 SGDLS, CDR2 YYNGEE. This CDR3 comprises 14 residues. Here the CDR3 reads CASRGRANQETQYF. Here the CDR3 DNA reads TGTGCCAGCAGAGGGCGGGCCAACCAAGAGACCCAGTACTTC.

This clone has a handful of counts. The chain combines TRBV29-1 with TRBJ2-3; D is unclear. Germline V lookup: CDR1 SQVTM, CDR2 ANQGSEA. V dropped 1 base and J dropped 5 bases, with 13 bases sitting between them. The CDR3 spans 14 residues. The CDR3 protein is CSVEGGGPRDTQYF. The DNA for the CDR3 is TGCAGCGTTGAAGGTGGTGGGCCCCGAGATACGCAGTATTTT.